A single sample is the source of the 30 T cell receptor beta chains below, sequenced in a study of T cell responses to AZD1222 COVID-19 vaccine (dated by TCRdb to the early 2020s). The intended sense of this specimen's time point label: about 28 days (+/-7) after the second vaccine dose. Libraries were built with the immunoSEQ multiplex PCR assay. Drawn from immuneACCESS, this table holds only the in-frame rearrangements with V and J called that TCRdb kept. Clones are partly lost; checked studies trace under half to an unresolved V gene and leave the rest unexplained. The sample records 150,000 to 200,000 clones, roughly 94% of which are singletons. Of the sample, under 1.5% falls within the top ten clones. The sample consisted of peripheral blood, taken 28 days after the second AZD1222 dose. These receptors all come from an adult who received the AZD1222 COVID-19 vaccine.

This clone occurred a few times. J is TRBJ1-1 and V is TRBV6-5, with 7 bases that match TRBD1. V lost 6 bases to trimming and J lost 0 bases; unmatched junction nucleotides: 4. The CDR3 totals 14 residues. Germline V gene data show CDR1 as MNHEY and CDR2 as SVGAGI. The CDR3 DNA follows: TGTGCCAGCAGCTTACAGGGGATGAACACTGAAGCTTTCTTT. This sequence encodes CASSLQGMNTEAFF.

The CDR3 nucleotides are TGTGCCAGCAGCTTGGCGGTGAAACAAGAGACCCAGTACTTC. This sequence encodes CASSLAVKQETQYF. The J gene is TRBJ2-5, the V gene TRBV7-2; no definite D call. CDR3 length equals 14 residues. The V end was cut by 3 bases, the J end by 2 bases, with 10 bases between. Germline CDR1 and CDR2: SGHTA and FQGNSA.

The V call is TRBV19, the J call TRBJ1-5; D uncertain. Germline V gene sequence: CDR1 LNHDA, CDR2 SQIVND (reference sequence). The CDR3 contains 14 residues. Trimming pared 4 bases from V and 0 bases from J, leaving 7 bases between. CDR3 DNA: TGTGCCAGTAGTAGCCAGAATAGCAATCAGCCCCAGCATTTT. Translated: CASSSQNSNQPQHF.

The V gene is TRBV5-4, the J gene TRBJ2-2, with 11 bases aligning to TRBD2. Germline values: CDR1 SGHNT, CDR2 YYREEE (reference sequence). After removal of 6 bases from V and 5 bases from J, the junction contained 3 bases not matched to a gene. The CDR3 length is 14 residues. For the CDR3, the DNA is TGTGCCAGCACCGGGACTAGCGGTACCGGGGAGCTGTTTTTT. It encodes CASTGTSGTGELFF.

The gene calls are TRBV21-1 and TRBJ2-7; TRBD2 was called by the table and not checked on the DNA. TRBV21-1 is a listed pseudogene. The CDR3 totals 15 residues. The CDR3 is CASSNSSPPSYEQYF. In nucleotides, the CDR3 is TGTGCCAGCAGCAATAGTAGCCCCCCCTCCTACGAGCAGTACTTC.

This clone was counted only a few times. The rearrangement links TRBV24-1 to TRBJ1-5; D is undetermined. CDR3 length: 16 amino acids. From germline, CDR1 is KGHDR and CDR2 SFDVKD. The germline V and J ends were trimmed by 5 bases and 1 base, with 14 bases remaining between them. The CDR3 DNA follows: TGTGCCACCAGTGCCGCGGGAGGGATGAGCAATCAGCCCCAGCATTTT. Encoded protein: CATSAAGGMSNQPQHF.

This chain links TRBV7-8 with TRBJ1-2, with D possibly matching TRBD1 (6 bases). The CDR3 is 16 residues long. V lost 2 bases, J lost 4 bases, and 17 bases lay in between. Germline CDR1 SGHVS, CDR2 FQNEAQ. CDR3 nucleotides: TGTGCCAGCAGCTTAATCCCCACAGGGTGGGGCTATGGCTACACCTTC. It codes for CASSLIPTGWGYGYTF.

V is TRBV28 and J is TRBJ2-3, with unresolved D. CDR1 is MDHEN and CDR2 is SYDVKM in the germline V gene. V dropped 6 bases and J dropped 4 bases, with 14 bases sitting between them. The length of the CDR3 is 14 residues. CDR3 DNA: TGTGCCAGCAGCCCCCTAGGAAGCCCAGATACGCAGTATTTT. Residues: CASSPLGSPDTQYF.

The V call is TRBV7-9, the J call TRBJ1-2; 7 bases are shared with TRBD1. CDR1 and CDR2 from the germline V gene are SEHNR and FQNEAQ (reference sequence). The CDR3 length is 16 residues. V shed 0 bases, J shed 2 bases, and the junction held 6 bases outside the gene matches. CDR3 in amino acids: CASSLAGTEINYGYTF. CDR3 DNA sequence: TGTGCCAGCAGCTTAGCGGGGACAGAAATAAACTATGGCTACACCTTC.

The J gene is TRBJ1-2, the V gene TRBV27, with a tentative D call TRBD1 (6 bases). Germline V lookup: CDR1 MNHEY, CDR2 SMNVEV (reference sequence). Trimming cost V 6 bases and J 5 bases, with 22 bases left between them. The CDR3 is made up of 16 amino acids. CDR3 amino acids: CASRPRGAGEGYGYTF. CDR3 sequence (DNA): TGTGCCAGCAGGCCTAGGGGGGCAGGGGAAGGGTATGGCTACACCTTC.

This chain connects TRBV15 to TRBJ1-1; no reliable D call. Germline V gene lookup returns CDR1 LNHNV and CDR2 YYDKDF (reference sequence). The CDR3 is 14 residues long. Trimming cost V 5 bases and J 4 bases, with 14 bases left between them. This chain's CDR3 is CATSPGGKGTEAFF. The CDR3 DNA reads as TGTGCCACCAGCCCGGGAGGAAAGGGCACTGAAGCTTTCTTT.

J is TRBJ2-3 and V is TRBV30, with D uncertain. Trimming stripped 2 bases from V and 2 bases from J, with 8 bases between. The CDR3 is 13 amino acids. Germline CDR1 is GTSNPN and CDR2 is SVGIG (reference sequence). CDR3: CAWSRRNTDTQYF. As DNA, the CDR3 is TGTGCCTGGAGTCGGAGAAACACAGATACGCAGTATTTT.

V usage is TRBV27 and J usage is TRBJ2-7, with D uncertain. Germline assignment: CDR1 MNHEY and CDR2 SMNVEV (reference sequence). Trimming shortened V by 0 bases and J by 5 bases, and 8 bases separated the two germline ends. This CDR3 is 13 amino acids long. CDR3 DNA sequence: TGTGCCAGCAGTTTATCGGTGGTCAACGAGCAGTACTTC. Translation: CASSLSVVNEQYF.

The chain's CDR3 is CASELGYSNQPQHF. The CDR3, as DNA: TGTGCCAGCGAATTGGGTTATAGCAATCAGCCCCAGCATTTT. This chain joins TRBV7-9 and TRBJ1-5; D gene uncertain. This CDR3 contains 14 residues. CDR1 SEHNR and CDR2 FQNEAQ come from the germline V gene (reference sequence). The V gene lost 8 bases and the J gene lost 0 bases, with 11 bases spanning the gap.

CDR3 residues: CASSTMDKGDGNTIYF. The CDR3 bases are TGTGCCAGCAGCACCATGGACAAAGGGGATGGAAACACCATATATTTT. The genes are TRBV7-9 and TRBJ1-3; possibly TRBD1 for D (5 bases). The CDR3 extends over 16 amino acids. V shed 5 bases and J shed 3 bases, with 17 bases lying between them. CDR1 is SEHNR and CDR2 is FQNEAQ in the germline V gene (reference sequence). Based on the CDR3 plus reference TRBV7-9 and TRBJ1-3, the full variable domain is DTGVSQNPRHKITKRGQNVTFRCDPISEHNRLYWYRQTLGQGPEFLTYFQNEAQLEKSRLLSDRFSAERPKGSFSTLEIQRTEQGDSAMYLCASSTMDKGDGNTIYFGEGSWLTVV.

This chain uses TRBV6-2 or TRBV6-3 with TRBJ1-2; the D is unclear. V lost 5 bases, J lost 9 bases, and 22 bases lay in between. Germline V gives CDR1 MNHEY, CDR2 SVGEGT. The length of the CDR3 is 15 residues. The CDR3 reads CASSAPRASMLSYTF. In nucleotides, the CDR3 is TGTGCCAGCAGTGCACCCCGAGCATCTATGTTGAGCTACACCTTC.

The chain carries TRBV10-3 and TRBJ1-1, with D possibly matching TRBD1 (5 bases). Germline CDR1 reads ENHRY; CDR2 reads SYGVKD. Between the trimmed V and J ends, which lost 8 bases and 8 bases, there was a span of 18 bases. This CDR3 has 13 residues. The CDR3 loop is CAIALDTDLEAFF. The CDR3 DNA reads as TGTGCCATCGCCCTGGACACGGATCTAGAAGCTTTCTTT.

The V and J genes are TRBV4-3 and TRBJ1-6; D may be TRBD1 (5 bases). The V gene's germline CDR1 is LGHNA and CDR2 YSLEER. Trimming took 2 bases from V and 7 from J, leaving 9 bases between them. The length of the CDR3 is 14 residues. The DNA for the CDR3 is TGCGCCAGCAGCCAATGGGCAGGGAATTCACCCCTCCACTTT. Encoded protein: CASSQWAGNSPLHF.

V and J are TRBV6-6 and TRBJ1-3; D is unclear. The CDR3 is 15 amino acids. Germline loops: CDR1 MNHNY, CDR2 SVGAGI (reference sequence). V lost 2 bases and J 0 bases, leaving 8 bases between the germline ends. CDR3 sequence reads: CASSYRQNSGNTIYF. As DNA, the CDR3 is TGTGCCAGCAGTTACCGGCAGAACTCTGGAAACACCATATATTTT.

This rearrangement joins TRBV6-2 or TRBV6-3 to TRBJ2-3, with TRBD1 matching 7 bases. This CDR3 has 14 amino acids. The V segment lost 5 bases and the J segment 6 bases; nucleotides outside the gene matches: 8. Germline V gene data show CDR1 as MNHEY and CDR2 as SVGEGT. In nucleotides, the CDR3 is TGTGCCAGCAGTCAACCGCCCAGGGGGGATACGCAGTATTTT. It specifies CASSQPPRGDTQYF.

The chain couples TRBV2 to TRBJ2-3; TRBD2 matches at 7 bases. The CDR3 loop spans 15 amino acids. The V and J ends lost 5 bases and 2 bases, in that order; junction bases with no gene match: 7. Germline CDR1 SNHLY, CDR2 FYNNEI. The DNA for the CDR3 is TGTGCCAGCAGTTCCTTAGGGACTATCACAGATACGCAGTATTTT. Amino acids: CASSSLGTITDTQYF. The full variable domain, with the rest looked up from reference TRBV2 and TRBJ2-3, is EPEVTQTPSHQVTQMGQEVILRCVPISNHLYFYWYRQILGQKVEFLVSFYNNEISEKSEIFDDQFSVERPDGSNFTLKIRSTKLEDSAMYFCASSSLGTITDTQYFGPGTRLTVL.

The chain couples TRBV7-9 to TRBJ1-4; D gene uncertain. The CDR3 totals 15 residues. V was cut by 2 bases and J by 0 bases, with 7 bases left in between. CDR1 and CDR2 (germline): SEHNR, FQNEAQ (reference sequence). The CDR3 loop is CASSLSGSTNEKLFF. The CDR3 DNA reads as TGTGCCAGCAGCTTAAGCGGGTCAACTAATGAAAAACTGTTTTTT.

The chain has TRBV28 and TRBJ2-5; D is undetermined. This CDR3 has 11 residues. Between the trimmed V and J ends, which lost 8 bases and 7 bases, there was a span of 11 bases. The germline CDR1 and CDR2 sequences are MDHEN and SYDVKM. The CDR3 DNA sequence: TGTGCCAGCGGGCTACGCGTGACCCAGTACTTC. This translates into CASGLRVTQYF.

The rearrangement joins TRBV19 to TRBJ1-5; 11 nucleotides line up with TRBD1. Unmatched junction bases numbered 7, after V lost 4 bases and J lost 5 bases. CDR3 size: 16 residues. Germline V gene lookup returns CDR1 LNHDA and CDR2 SQIVND (reference sequence). The DNA of the CDR3 is TGTGCCAGTAGTACGGGGGACAGGGGGTTCGATCAGCCCCAGCATTTT. Translating it yields CASSTGDRGFDQPQHF.

The chain is built from TRBV20-1 and TRBJ1-2; no clear D. With 7 bases removed from V and 8 bases from J, the gap between germline ends came to 8 bases. The CDR3 sequence is 9 residues long. CDR1 is DFQATT and CDR2 is SNEGSKA in the germline V gene (reference sequence). CDR3 nucleotides: TGCAGTGATATAGAAGGCTACACCTTC. As protein: CSDIEGYTF.

V gene TRBV7-2 combines with J gene TRBJ2-3; no reliable D call. Germline V CDR1 and CDR2: SGHTA, FQGNSA. This CDR3 has 11 residues. The germline V and J ends were trimmed by 3 bases and 6 bases, with 4 bases remaining between them. The CDR3 loop is CASSFLDTQYF. For the CDR3, the DNA is TGTGCCAGCAGCTTTTTGGATACGCAGTATTTT.

V usage is TRBV7-3 and J usage is TRBJ2-5, with no clear D. The CDR3 totals 13 residues. The V and J ends lost 4 bases and 1 base respectively, with 7 bases between them. The germline gives CDR1 SGHTA, CDR2 FQGTGA. The CDR3 nucleotides are TGTGCCAGCAGCTACGGCATCCAAGAGACCCAGTACTTC. It encodes CASSYGIQETQYF.

V is TRBV7-2 and J is TRBJ2-1, with 10 bases identical to TRBD1. The germline CDR1 and CDR2 sequences are SGHTA and FQGNSA. The CDR3 is 13 residues long. The V segment lost 1 base and the J segment 11 bases; nucleotides outside the gene matches: 2. CDR3: CASSLGDRGKQFF. In DNA, the CDR3 is TGTGCCAGCAGCTTAGGGGACAGGGGTAAGCAGTTCTTC.

The rearrangement joins TRBV18 to TRBJ1-1, with a possible D match to TRBD1 (6 bases). Germline V lookup: CDR1 KGHSH, CDR2 LQKENI. Trimming took 3 bases from V and 1 from J, leaving 12 bases between them. The CDR3 is made up of 15 amino acids. CDR3 amino acids: CASSPRDNPNTEAFF. For the CDR3, the DNA is TGTGCCAGCTCACCGCGGGACAACCCGAACACTGAAGCTTTCTTT.

Points on this clone: Different DNA sequences within this sample yield the same CDR3. DNA for the CDR3: TGTGCCAGCAGCTTAGGAGGATTTGACTATGGCTACACCTTC. Its translation: CASSLGGFDYGYTF. The J gene is TRBJ1-2, the V gene TRBV7-8; D unclear. V lost 1 base, J lost 3 bases, and 9 bases lay in between. This CDR3 is 14 amino acids long. Germline V lookup: CDR1 SGHVS, CDR2 FQNEAQ.